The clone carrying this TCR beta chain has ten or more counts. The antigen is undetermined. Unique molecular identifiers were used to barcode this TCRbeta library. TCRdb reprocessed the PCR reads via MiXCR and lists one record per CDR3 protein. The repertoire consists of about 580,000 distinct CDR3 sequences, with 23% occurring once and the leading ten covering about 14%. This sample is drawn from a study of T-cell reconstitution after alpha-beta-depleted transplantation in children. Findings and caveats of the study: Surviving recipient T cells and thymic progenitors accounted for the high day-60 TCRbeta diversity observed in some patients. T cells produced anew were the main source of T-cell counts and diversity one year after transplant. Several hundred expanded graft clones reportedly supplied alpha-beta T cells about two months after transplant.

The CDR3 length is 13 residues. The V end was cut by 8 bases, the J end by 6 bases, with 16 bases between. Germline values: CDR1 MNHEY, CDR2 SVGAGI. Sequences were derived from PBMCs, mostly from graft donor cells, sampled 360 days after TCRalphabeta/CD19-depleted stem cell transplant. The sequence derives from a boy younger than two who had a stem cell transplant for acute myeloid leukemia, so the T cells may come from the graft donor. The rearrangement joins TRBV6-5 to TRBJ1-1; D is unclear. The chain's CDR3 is CASDNGRGAEAFF. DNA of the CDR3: TGTGCCAGCGACAATGGGCGTGGCGCTGAAGCTTTCTTT.